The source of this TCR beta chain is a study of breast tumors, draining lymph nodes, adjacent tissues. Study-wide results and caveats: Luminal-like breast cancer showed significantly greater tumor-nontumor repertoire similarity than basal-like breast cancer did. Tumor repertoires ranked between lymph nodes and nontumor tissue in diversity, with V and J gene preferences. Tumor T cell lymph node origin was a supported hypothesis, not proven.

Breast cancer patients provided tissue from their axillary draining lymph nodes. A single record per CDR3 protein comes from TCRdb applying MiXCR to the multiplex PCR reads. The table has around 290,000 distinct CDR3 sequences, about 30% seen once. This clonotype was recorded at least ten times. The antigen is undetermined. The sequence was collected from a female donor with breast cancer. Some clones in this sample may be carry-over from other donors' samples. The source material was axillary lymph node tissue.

The DNA of the CDR3 is TGTGCCTGGGCCAGGGGGCAGGCTAATGAAAAACTGTTTTTT. It specifies CAWARGQANEKLFF. V is TRBV30 and J is TRBJ1-4; 8 bases align to TRBD1. The CDR3 has 14 amino acids. V lost 5 bases and J lost 3; bases outside the gene matches: 5. CDR1 is GTSNPN and CDR2 is SVGIG in the germline V gene (reference sequence). Variable domain in full (rest from reference TRBV30 and TRBJ1-4): SQTIHQWPATLVQPVGSPLSLECTVEGTSNPNLYWYRQAAGRGLQLLFYSVGIGQISSEVPQNLSASRPQDRQFILSSKKLLLSDSGFYLCAWARGQANEKLFFGSGTQLSVL.